This is a list of T cell receptor beta chains from one sample in a study of T and B cells in COVID-19 patients. In TCRdb, the multiplex PCR reads were re-called with MiXCR into one record per CDR3 protein. The sample includes 15,000 or so distinct CDR3 sequences, 25% to 35% of them seen just once. The sample comprised blood. The receptors derive from a human donor who had recovered from COVID-19. Each CDR3 is given with its conserved first and last residue. The order of the fields is V gene, clone size, J gene, D gene, CDR3 length, CDR3 protein, CDR3 DNA. D genes are given only for firm matches. Only part of the rows carry a size: once, few, many, or a class if the clone is expanded.

>TRBV18|few|TRBJ1-4|.|15
CASSPVVSTNEKLFF
TGTGCCAGCTCACCGGTCGTTTCAACTAATGAAAAACTGTTTTTT
>TRBV19|.|TRBJ2-2|.|16
CASTEGRGRDTGELFF
TGTGCCAGTACAGAGGGCAGGGGAAGGGACACCGGGGAGCTGTTTTTT
>TRBV6-2/TRBV6-3|.|TRBJ1-1|.|17
CASSYPGGTAPNTEAFF
TGTGCCAGCAGTTACCCGGGCGGCACAGCGCCGAACACTGAAGCTTTCTTT
>TRBV2|.|TRBJ1-4|TRBD1|14
CASSEGQVVEKLFF
TGTGCCAGCAGTGAGGGACAGGTGGTTGAAAAACTGTTTTTT
>TRBV18|medium-sized|TRBJ2-3|.|15
CASSPLGGGTDTQYF
TGTGCCAGCTCACCCCTCGGTGGAGGCACAGATACGCAGTATTTT
>TRBV12-3/TRBV12-4|.|TRBJ1-4|.|14
CASSLGRETEKLFF
TGTGCCAGCAGTTTGGGTAGGGAAACGGAAAAACTGTTTTTT
>TRBV4-3|few|TRBJ2-1|TRBD1|14
CASSHPTGEDEQFF
TGCGCCAGCAGCCATCCGACAGGGGAGGATGAGCAGTTCTTC
>TRBV6-2/TRBV6-3|few|TRBJ1-2|.|17
CASSYSDLSGGDYGYTF
TGTGCCAGCAGTTACTCGGATCTTTCTGGGGGCGACTATGGCTACACCTTC
>TRBV23-1|.|TRBJ2-5|.|11
CASFRERVQYF
TGCGCCAGCTTCCGGGAGAGGGTCCAGTACTTC
>TRBV6-2/TRBV6-3|.|TRBJ2-7|TRBD2|17
CASSTGLAAMSSYEQYF
TGTGCCAGCAGCACGGGACTAGCGGCCATGAGCTCCTACGAGCAGTACTTC
>TRBV12-3/TRBV12-4|few|TRBJ1-1|TRBD1|15
CASSPGTGTGTEAFF
TGTGCCAGCAGCCCAGGGACAGGGACGGGCACTGAAGCTTTCTTT
>TRBV18|few|TRBJ2-1|TRBD2|14
CASSSGRGYNEQFF
TGTGCCAGCTCTTCCGGGAGGGGGTACAATGAGCAGTTCTTC
>TRBV27|many|TRBJ2-5|TRBD1|13
CASSWTGQETQYF
TGTGCCAGCAGTTGGACAGGGCAAGAGACCCAGTACTTC
>TRBV6-5|many|TRBJ2-7|.|12
CASSQGAYEQYF
TGTGCCAGCAGTCAGGGAGCCTACGAGCAGTACTTC
>TRBV20-1|.|TRBJ1-4|TRBD1|14
CSTRGQGGTEKLFF
TGCAGTACGAGGGGACAGGGGGGGACTGAAAAACTGTTTTTT
>TRBV19|medium-sized|TRBJ2-5|.|13
CASSITDKETQYF
TGTGCCAGTAGTATAACGGACAAAGAGACCCAGTACTTC
>TRBV27|many|TRBJ2-6|TRBD2|18
CASRPPSGRSSGANVLTF
TGTGCCAGCAGACCCCCTAGCGGGAGAAGTTCTGGGGCCAACGTCCTGACTTTC
>TRBV21-1|.|TRBJ2-7|.|13
CASRGTSGGISYF
TGTGCCAGCAGGGGGACTAGCGGGGGCATCTCATACTTC
>TRBV12-3/TRBV12-4|few|TRBJ2-1|TRBD2|18
CASSPPLAGRGFSNEQFF
TGTGCCAGCAGTCCCCCACTAGCGGGCCGAGGCTTTTCCAATGAGCAGTTCTTC
>TRBV4-3|.|TRBJ1-5|.|14
CASSQDKGDQPQHF
TGCGCCAGCAGCCAAGATAAGGGGGATCAGCCCCAGCATTTT
>TRBV10-3|.|TRBJ2-7|.|14
CAISEMGSTYEQYF
TGTGCCATCAGTGAAATGGGGTCGACCTACGAGCAGTACTTC
>TRBV6-5|many|TRBJ2-7|TRBD1|14
CASRSTGTPLRQYF
TGTGCCAGCAGGTCGACAGGGACCCCCCTACGGCAGTACTTC
>TRBV6-2/TRBV6-3|.|TRBJ2-7|TRBD1|14
CASRGQGLAYEQYF
TGTGCCAGCAGGGGACAGGGGCTAGCCTACGAGCAGTACTTC
>TRBV4-3|.|TRBJ2-6|.|17
CASSQDGHGDRANVLTF
TGCGCCAGCAGCCAAGATGGACACGGCGATAGGGCCAACGTCCTGACTTTC
>TRBV5-4|.|TRBJ2-1|TRBD2|14
CASSYIAGDNEQFF
TGTGCCAGCAGCTACATAGCGGGGGACAATGAGCAGTTCTTC
>TRBV12-3/TRBV12-4|few|TRBJ2-2|.|15
CASSLVQGNTGELFF
TGTGCCAGCAGTTTGGTACAGGGTAACACCGGGGAGCTGTTTTTT
>TRBV10-3|once|TRBJ1-4|TRBD1|15
CAISDKTGGNEKLFF
TGTGCCATCAGTGACAAGACAGGGGGTAATGAAAAACTGTTTTTT
>TRBV19|.|TRBJ2-3|TRBD1|16
CASSSGQGSDKDTQYF
TGTGCCAGTAGTTCGGGACAGGGGTCGGATAAAGATACGCAGTATTTT
>TRBV6-5|many|TRBJ2-7|.|15
CASSKFEGLFHEQYF
TGTGCCAGCAGCAAATTCGAGGGGTTGTTTCACGAGCAGTACTTC
>TRBV6-5|few|TRBJ1-2|.|14
CAAKGGEFNYGYTF
TGTGCCGCCAAGGGGGGGGAGTTTAACTATGGCTACACCTTC
>TRBV20-1|.|TRBJ2-5|TRBD1|13
CSAPTGGQETQYF
TGCAGTGCCCCGACAGGGGGCCAAGAGACCCAGTACTTC
>TRBV6-6|many|TRBJ1-5|TRBD1|14
CASTTGDSNQPQHF
TGTGCCAGCACGACAGGGGATAGCAATCAGCCCCAGCATTTT
>TRBV12-3/TRBV12-4|.|TRBJ2-5|TRBD1|15
CASSQGTGDGETQYF
TGTGCCAGCAGTCAAGGGACAGGGGACGGGGAGACCCAGTACTTC
>TRBV15|few|TRBJ1-1|TRBD1|16
CATSRDSDRADTEAFF
TGTGCCACCAGCAGAGATAGTGACAGGGCGGACACTGAAGCTTTCTTT
>TRBV29-1|medium-sized|TRBJ2-7|.|11
CSVEGRYEQYF
TGCAGCGTTGAAGGCAGGTACGAGCAGTACTTC
>TRBV29-1|medium-sized|TRBJ2-3|TRBD2|15
CSVDGVAGPGDTQYF
TGCAGCGTTGATGGAGTAGCGGGGCCCGGAGATACGCAGTATTTT
>TRBV29-1|medium-sized|TRBJ2-7|TRBD2|13
CSVTSGASYEQYF
TGCAGCGTCACTAGCGGGGCTTCCTACGAGCAGTACTTC
>TRBV18|few|TRBJ1-5|.|14
CASSVGYGNQPQHF
TGTGCCAGCTCAGTGGGTTACGGCAATCAGCCCCAGCATTTT
>TRBV27|medium-sized|TRBJ2-7|TRBD1|13
CASSAGTGYEQYF
TGTGCCAGCAGTGCCGGGACAGGTTACGAGCAGTACTTC
>TRBV14|.|TRBJ2-5|.|13
CASSLFEEETQYF
TGTGCCAGCAGCCTTTTTGAGGAAGAGACCCAGTACTTC
>TRBV7-9|once|TRBJ1-1|TRBD1|15
CASSALRGPNTEAFF
TGTGCCAGCAGCGCCCTCAGGGGGCCGAACACTGAAGCTTTCTTT
>TRBV10-3|few|TRBJ1-4|.|15
CAISEGAQRDEKLFF
TGTGCCATCAGTGAAGGGGCCCAAAGAGATGAAAAACTGTTTTTT
>TRBV5-1|.|TRBJ2-1|.|16
CASSSWRSSVSNEQFF
TGCGCCAGCAGCTCATGGCGGTCTAGCGTCTCCAATGAGCAGTTCTTC
>TRBV6-2/TRBV6-3|few|TRBJ2-2|TRBD1|15
CASSNRGHDTGELFF
TGTGCCAGCAGCAACAGGGGGCACGACACCGGGGAGCTGTTTTTT
>TRBV5-3|few|TRBJ2-1|TRBD2|18
CARSWEQRGVHLNNEQFF
TGTGCCAGAAGCTGGGAGCAGCGGGGGGTCCACCTCAACAATGAGCAGTTCTTC
>TRBV15|many|TRBJ2-1|TRBD2|16
CATSRDGLAGYNEQFF
TGTGCCACCAGCAGAGATGGACTAGCGGGCTATAATGAGCAGTTCTTC
>TRBV20-1|few|TRBJ1-6|.|16
CSAREGYSSYNSPLHF
TGCAGTGCTAGAGAAGGGTACAGCTCCTATAATTCACCCCTCCACTTT
>TRBV6-5|medium-sized|TRBJ2-7|TRBD2|14
CASSYKAGGEEQYF
TGTGCCAGCAGTTACAAGGCGGGGGGCGAAGAGCAGTACTTC
>TRBV6-5|few|TRBJ1-1|.|16
CASSYKRTALDFWAFF
TGTGCCAGCAGTTACAAGAGGACAGCCCTCGATTTTTGGGCTTTCTTT
>TRBV29-1|medium-sized|TRBJ1-2|TRBD1|14
CSVDGGQLNYGYTF
TGCAGCGTTGACGGGGGACAGCTCAACTATGGCTACACCTTC
>TRBV24-1|.|TRBJ2-1|.|15
CATSEPRDTHNEQFF
TGTGCCACCAGTGAGCCCCGGGACACTCACAATGAGCAGTTCTTC
>TRBV20-1|.|TRBJ2-3|TRBD2|16
CSASSGGPSSTDTQYF
TGCAGTGCTTCTAGCGGGGGGCCCTCTAGCACAGATACGCAGTATTTT
>TRBV7-9|.|TRBJ2-2|.|15
CASSSIRRDTGELFF
TGTGCCAGCAGCTCCATCCGAAGGGACACCGGGGAGCTGTTTTTT
>TRBV6-5|few|TRBJ1-3|.|16
CASSYADSFSGNTIYF
TGTGCCAGCAGTTACGCAGACAGTTTCTCTGGAAACACCATATATTTT
>TRBV10-3|few|TRBJ2-1|.|14
CAIKEAGTVNEQFF
TGTGCCATCAAAGAGGCAGGGACCGTCAATGAGCAGTTCTTC
>TRBV20-1|.|TRBJ2-7|TRBD2|14
CSARLSGRVSEQYF
TGCAGTGCTAGACTGTCGGGGAGGGTCAGCGAGCAGTACTTC
>TRBV29-1|medium-sized|TRBJ1-2|.|11
CSVEGLNGYTF
TGCAGCGTTGAAGGCCTCAATGGCTACACCTTC
>TRBV27|many|TRBJ1-2|TRBD1|15
CASSLRQGADYGYTF
TGTGCCAGCAGCCTTCGACAGGGGGCGGACTATGGCTACACCTTC